One sample yielded the 29 T cell receptor beta chains listed below, sequenced in a study of T cells in Graves' hyperthyroidism and ophthalmopathy. Amplified TCR beta CDR3 regions came from RNA transcripts. A first-round RT-PCR of the TCR CDR3 used the HTBI primer set. TCRdb used MiXCR to reprocess the multiplex PCR reads, holding one entry per CDR3 protein. The repertoire consists of a few hundred thousand distinct CDR3 sequences, with roughly 14% occurring once and the leading ten covering around 20%. The sequenced sample was blood. Source of these receptors: a woman in her thirties with Graves' ophthalmopathy.

This clonotype was counted many times. The chain joins TRBV7-2 to TRBJ1-4; the D is unclear. The ends were cut back, 5 bases at V and 3 bases at J, with 13 bases in the middle. In germline, CDR1 is SGHTA, CDR2 FQGNSA. The CDR3 has 15 residues. The CDR3 DNA is TGTGCCAGCAGCCAACGGGCCCTTCCTAATGAAAAACTGTTTTTT. Translating gives CASSQRALPNEKLFF. Full variable domain (remainder filled in from reference TRBV7-2 and TRBJ1-4): GAGVSQSPSNKVTEKGKDVELRCDPISGHTALYWYRQSLGQGLEFLIYFQGNSAPDKSGLPSDRFSAERTGGSVSTLTIQRTQQEDSAVYLCASSQRALPNEKLFFGSGTQLSVL.

The chain is built from TRBV25-1 and TRBJ2-3, with 11 bases fitting TRBD1. Trimming cost V 3 bases and J 3 bases; bases outside gene matches: 8. Germline V gene data show CDR1 as MGHDK and CDR2 as SYGVNS. The CDR3 consists of 17 residues. CDR3 in amino acids: CASSDPSGTGGTDTQYF. CDR3 DNA: TGTGCCAGCAGTGACCCGTCCGGGACAGGGGGTACAGATACGCAGTATTTT.

A single count supports this clonotype. The genes are TRBV3-1 and TRBJ1-1, with unresolved D. There are 13 residues in the CDR3. The V end lost 8 bases, the J end lost 1 base, and 11 bases lay between the germline ends. Germline V lookup: CDR1 LGHDT, CDR2 YNNKEL (reference sequence). Here the CDR3 DNA reads TGTGCCAGCGGTCAGCATGGGAACACTGAAGCTTTCTTT. It is translated as CASGQHGNTEAFF.

This clonotype was seen ten or more times. The chain links TRBV6-6 to TRBJ1-6; D is unresolved. Germline lookup yields CDR1 MNHNY and CDR2 SVGAGI (reference sequence). The ends were cut back, 2 bases at V and 6 bases at J, with 11 bases in the middle. The CDR3 length is 15 residues. CDR3 coding DNA: TGTGCCAGCAGTTACGTAGAGAACCTTAATTCACCCCTCCACTTT. Its protein is CASSYVENLNSPLHF.

This clonotype was recorded many times. DNA for the CDR3: TGTGCCAGCAGCCCTCCAGGGAAATATAATTCACCCCTCCACTTT. Residues: CASSPPGKYNSPLHF. The rearrangement uses TRBV3-1 and TRBJ1-6, with D maybe TRBD1 (5 bases). The V gene lost 4 bases and the J gene lost 4 bases, with 11 bases spanning the gap. Germline assignment: CDR1 LGHDT and CDR2 YNNKEL (reference sequence). CDR3 size: 15 residues.

A few counts support this clonotype. V and J are TRBV5-1 and TRBJ2-5; 9 bases are a match to TRBD1. Per germline, CDR1 SGHRS and CDR2 YFSETQ. The trim removed 0 bases at V and 3 bases at J, leaving 9 bases unmatched. The CDR3 has 17 residues. CDR3 protein: CASSLGGQGARKETQYF. DNA for the CDR3: TGCGCCAGCAGCTTGGGGGGACAGGGTGCCCGTAAAGAGACCCAGTACTTC.

The V gene is TRBV7-9, the J gene TRBJ2-1; no firm D call. This CDR3 comprises 14 residues. Germline V gene sequence: CDR1 SEHNR, CDR2 FQNEAQ (reference sequence). Trimming cost V 0 bases and J 6 bases, with 9 bases left between them. The CDR3 coding sequence is TGTGCCAGCAGCTTAGCGGCGGTGCCCAATGAGCAGTTCTTC. As protein: CASSLAAVPNEQFF.

There are many counts of this clonotype. This chain joins TRBV7-2 and TRBJ2-1; D uncertain. Germline V gene sequence: CDR1 SGHTA, CDR2 FQGNSA. This CDR3 has 13 residues. The germline V and J ends were trimmed by 1 base and 7 bases, with 8 bases remaining between them. CDR3 residues: CASSLGPLNEQFF. Here the CDR3 DNA reads TGTGCCAGCAGCTTAGGCCCGTTAAATGAGCAGTTCTTC.

This clonotype was observed many times. The gene calls are TRBV2 and TRBJ1-6; D gene uncertain. Germline V gene data show CDR1 as SNHLY and CDR2 as FYNNEI. The CDR3 length is 17 residues. V lost 7 bases to trimming and J lost 1 base, with 17 bases between them. CDR3 DNA: TGTGCCAGCATTTACGCGCCTTCACGGTCCTATAATTCACCCCTCCACTTT. It translates to CASIYAPSRSYNSPLHF.

This clonotype was seen only a few times. This rearrangement joins TRBV20-1 to TRBJ1-1, with 8 positions matching TRBD1. This CDR3 is built from 14 residues. Germline CDR1 DFQATT, CDR2 SNEGSKA (reference sequence). V lost 2 bases to trimming and J lost 2 bases; unmatched junction nucleotides: 4. Written as DNA, the CDR3 is TGCAGTGCTAGACTTGGACAGGGAAACACTGAAGCTTTCTTT. This encodes CSARLGQGNTEAFF.

This clonotype was observed a handful of times. This CDR3 is CASSEINLGSSGNTIYF. CDR3 DNA sequence: TGTGCCAGCAGTGAAATTAACTTGGGTTCATCTGGAAACACCATATATTTT. V and J are TRBV2 and TRBJ1-3; D ambiguous. The CDR3 runs 17 residues. V lost 2 bases and J lost 1, with 15 bases in between. CDR1 and CDR2 (germline): SNHLY, FYNNEI.

This clonotype has a count of ten or more. This chain joins TRBV7-9 and TRBJ2-7; TRBD2 agrees at 8 bases. The CDR3 covers 16 residues. The germline V gene encodes CDR1 SEHNR and CDR2 FQNEAQ (reference sequence). The V gene end was trimmed by 1 base and the J gene end by 5 bases; junction bases not matched to a gene: 10. The CDR3 DNA reads as TGTGCCAGCAGCTTAGTCGGAAAGCGCGGGGGGAACGAGCAGTACTTC. Translating it yields CASSLVGKRGGNEQYF.

This clonotype has only a few counts. The V call is TRBV4-2, the J call TRBJ1-5; D is possibly TRBD1 (5 bases). Germline assignment: CDR1 LGHNA and CDR2 YNFKEQ. The V gene lost 0 bases and the J gene lost 0 bases, with 12 bases spanning the gap. The CDR3 totals 17 residues. CDR3 in amino acids: CASSQDLGVDSNQPQHF. Here the CDR3 DNA reads TGTGCCAGCAGCCAAGATTTAGGGGTGGATAGCAATCAGCCCCAGCATTTT.

The chain is built from TRBV6-1 and TRBJ2-5; D remains unclear. Looked up from germline, CDR1 is MNHNS and CDR2 is SASEGT. The V end was cut by 10 bases, the J end by 4 bases, with 16 bases between. This CDR3 has 13 residues. The DNA of the CDR3 is TGTGCCACCCGAATCATATCGACAGAGACCCAGTACTTC. The encoded protein is CATRIISTETQYF.

In its sample, this clonotype was seen a few times. The chain recombines TRBV5-1 with TRBJ2-4, with 9 bases identical to TRBD1. This CDR3 comprises 16 residues. With V trimmed by 0 bases and J by 6 bases, 7 bases remained unmatched. Germline V gives CDR1 SGHRS, CDR2 YFSETQ. The CDR3 protein is CASSLAGGQGGNIQYF. The CDR3 DNA sequence: TGCGCCAGCAGCTTGGCCGGGGGACAGGGTGGAAACATTCAGTACTTC.

This clonotype was seen at least ten times. The chain has TRBV11-3 and TRBJ2-5, with 9 bases identical to TRBD2. Germline-derived CDR1 and CDR2 are SGHNT and YENEEA. There are 18 residues in the CDR3. The V and J ends lost 3 bases and 1 base, in that order; junction bases with no gene match: 12. The CDR3 here is CASSFRLAEEIFQETQYF. The CDR3 coding sequence is TGTGCCAGCAGCTTCCGACTAGCGGAAGAAATATTCCAAGAGACCCAGTACTTC.

This clonotype was picked up many times. The J gene is TRBJ2-7, the V gene TRBV15; D is ambiguous. Germline V gene lookup returns CDR1 LNHNV and CDR2 YYDKDF (reference sequence). The CDR3 runs 13 residues. Trimming stripped 5 bases from V and 1 base from J, with 9 bases between. CDR3 sequence (DNA): TGTGCCACCAGCCGAGGCCCATCCTACGAGCAGTACTTC. Amino acids: CATSRGPSYEQYF.

This clonotype was recorded at least ten times. The V and J genes are TRBV18 and TRBJ1-1; D is possibly TRBD1 (5 bases). The V gene lost 3 bases and the J gene lost 2 bases, with 10 bases spanning the gap. The CDR3 runs 14 residues. Germline V gives CDR1 KGHSH, CDR2 LQKENI. The CDR3 reads CASSPETVNTEAFF. In DNA form, the CDR3 reads TGTGCCAGCTCACCGGAGACAGTAAACACTGAAGCTTTCTTT.

This clonotype was counted many times. The chain employs TRBV6-1 and TRBJ1-6; no firm D call. CDR3 length: 14 amino acids. Trimming pared 5 bases from V and 7 bases from J, leaving 12 bases between. The germline gives CDR1 MNHNS, CDR2 SASEGT. The DNA for the CDR3 is TGTGCCAGCAGTATGGAGGGTTGGAATTCACCCCTCCACTTT. Protein product: CASSMEGWNSPLHF.

This clonotype was counted many times. The V and J genes are TRBV28 and TRBJ2-1; 11 positions match TRBD1. The germline V gene encodes CDR1 MDHEN and CDR2 SYDVKM. Germline trimming cut 5 bases from V and 4 bases from J; bases unmatched to any gene: 4. The CDR3 spans 15 residues. As DNA, the CDR3 is TGTGCCAGCAGTGGGACAGGGGGGCATTACAATGAGCAGTTCTTC. This gives the protein CASSGTGGHYNEQFF.

Many counts were recorded for this clonotype. The chain has TRBV14 and TRBJ2-2; D gene ambiguous. The CDR3 sequence is 16 residues long. Trimming stripped 3 bases from V and 4 bases from J, with 15 bases between. Germline values: CDR1 SGHDN, CDR2 FVKESK. The CDR3 protein is CASSQDRVPRTGELFF. The CDR3 DNA follows: TGTGCCAGCAGCCAGGATAGGGTCCCGCGCACCGGGGAGCTGTTTTTT.

The rearrangement links TRBV4-2 to TRBJ2-7, with D perhaps assigned TRBD1 or TRBD2 (5 bases each). V was trimmed by 4 bases and J by 0 bases, leaving 16 bases between them. The CDR3 covers 16 residues. Per germline, CDR1 LGHNA and CDR2 YNFKEQ. DNA of the CDR3: TGTGCCAGCAGCCCCGAGAGGGGCTCCAGCTCCTACGAGCAGTACTTC. Amino acids: CASSPERGSSSYEQYF.

About this clonotype: A single base separates this from a much larger clone, so it may be a read error. The chain is built from TRBV7-9 and TRBJ2-2; 7 bases agree with TRBD2. CDR1 is SEHNR, CDR2 FQNEAQ, per germline (reference sequence). V was pared by 7 bases and J by 6 bases, with 17 bases of the junction left unmatched. The CDR3 sequence is 17 residues long. CDR3: CASTPQGDYPDPGELFF. Here the CDR3 DNA reads TGTGCCAGCACCCCACAAGGGGACTACCCAGACCCCGGGGAGCTGTTTTTT. Looking up the rest from reference TRBV7-9 and TRBJ2-2 gives the full variable domain: DTGVSQNPRHKITKRGQNVTFRCDPISEHNRLYWYRQTLGQGPEFLTYFQNEAQLEKSRLLSDRFSAERPKGSFSTLEIQRTEQGDSAMYLCASTPQGDYPDPGELFFGEGSRLTVL.

This clonotype occurred many times. The V call is TRBV12-3 or TRBV12-4, the J call TRBJ2-5, with D perhaps given as TRBD1 or TRBD2 (6 bases each). CDR3 length: 14 residues. V lost 5 bases to trimming and J lost 4 bases, with 14 bases between them. CDR3 in amino acids: CASSIGGSRETQYF. The DNA of the CDR3 is TGTGCCAGCAGTATAGGGGGGTCGCGAGAGACCCAGTACTTC.

The rearrangement links TRBV9 to TRBJ1-1, with D possibly TRBD1 on 6 matching bases. Trimming removed 3 bases from V and 6 bases from J, with 12 bases in between. The CDR3 totals 13 residues. CDR1 is SGDLS, CDR2 YYNGEE, per germline. CDR3 sequence reads: CASSAQGWAEAFF. The CDR3 nucleotides are TGTGCCAGCAGCGCACAGGGCTGGGCTGAAGCTTTCTTT.

This chain joins TRBV30 and TRBJ2-5, with 8 bases identical to TRBD1. V lost 1 base, J lost 2 bases, and 3 bases stayed unmatched. Germline loops: CDR1 GTSNPN, CDR2 SVGIG (reference sequence). This CDR3 spans 14 amino acids. This CDR3 is CAWSGRDRQETQYF. The CDR3 nucleotides are TGTGCCTGGAGTGGAAGGGACAGGCAAGAGACCCAGTACTTC. Combining the CDR3 with reference TRBV30 and TRBJ2-5 gives the whole variable domain SQTIHQWPATLVQPVGSPLSLECTVEGTSNPNLYWYRQAAGRGLQLLFYSVGIGQISSEVPQNLSASRPQDRQFILSSKKLLLSDSGFYLCAWSGRDRQETQYFGPGTRLLVL.

The table lists this clonotype with a few counts. The V and J genes are TRBV19 and TRBJ1-1, with 9 bases identical to TRBD1. This CDR3 is 12 amino acids long. With 9 bases clipped from V and 10 bases from J, the junction kept 9 bases outside the gene matches. Looked up from germline, CDR1 is LNHDA and CDR2 is SQIVND (reference sequence). The CDR3 protein is CASLLTGGLAFF. In nucleotides, the CDR3 is TGTGCCAGCCTCCTGACAGGGGGACTAGCTTTCTTT.

This clonotype showed up many times. This chain joins TRBV2 and TRBJ2-7, with D possibly matching TRBD2 (5 bases). CDR1 and CDR2 (germline): SNHLY, FYNNEI. V dropped 7 bases and J dropped 6 bases, with 16 bases sitting between them. The CDR3 sequence is 13 residues long. The DNA of the CDR3 is TGTGCCAGCACGAGGGAACTCCTTTTCGAGCAGTACTTC. This translates into CASTRELLFEQYF.

The chain joins TRBV6-5 to TRBJ2-5; 14 bases agree with TRBD2. The CDR3 runs 14 residues. In germline, CDR1 is MNHEY, CDR2 SVGAGI. V shed 2 bases and J 11 bases; nucleotides not matched to a gene: 4. The CDR3 region is CASSYQGLAGVQYF. The CDR3 coding sequence is TGTGCCAGCAGTTACCAGGGACTAGCGGGAGTACAGTACTTC.